What follows are 27 T cell receptor beta chains derived from one specimen sequenced in a study of Graves' ophthalmopathy and Graves' hyperthyroidism listed by TCRdb under 2018. These reads were obtained on an Illumina HiSeq 2000. For repertoire sequencing, TCR beta CDR3 regions were amplified from RNA transcripts. The first round of RT-PCR was done with HTBI primers and the Qiagen OneStep RT-PCR kit, and was followed by a second round of multiplex PCR, then size selection and purification. Through fastp at Q25 and MiXCR, TCRdb rebuilt clones from the public reads, retaining in-frame beta chains. Rows merge per CDR3 protein into single entries with the most common DNA and genes. The sample table records more than 1,000,000 distinct CDR3 sequences; about 40% of these occur just once. The ten largest clones take up over 8.5% of the sample. The sequenced sample consisted of peripheral blood or thyroid tissue (not recorded which). These TCRs come from an adult man with Graves' hyperthyroidism.

The V call is TRBV7-8, the J call TRBJ2-2; the D gene is possibly TRBD1 (6 bases). V dropped 5 bases and J dropped 5 bases, with 9 bases sitting between them. The germline V gene encodes CDR1 SGHVS and CDR2 FQNEAQ. This CDR3 region has 13 residues. For the CDR3, the DNA is TGTGCCAGCAGCCGTGGACAGACCGGGGAGCTGTTTTTT. Its protein product is CASSRGQTGELFF. Together with reference TRBV7-8 and TRBJ2-2, the CDR3 gives the full variable domain: GAGVSQSPRYKVAKRGQDVALRCDPISGHVSLFWYQQALGQGPEFLTYFQNEAQLDKSGLPSDRFFAERPEGSVSTLKIQRTQQEDSAVYLCASSRGQTGELFFGEGSRLTVL.

This clonotype showed up just a few times. The CDR3 protein is CASSQERGTGNWEKLFF. The CDR3 DNA reads as TGCGCCAGCAGCCAAGAAAGGGGGACGGGAAATTGGGAAAAACTGTTTTTT. This chain joins TRBV4-3 and TRBJ1-4; perhaps TRBD1 as D (6 bases). Trimming cost V 0 bases and J 8 bases, with 19 bases left between them. Germline V gene sequence: CDR1 LGHNA, CDR2 YSLEER. The CDR3 is made up of 17 amino acids.

Concerning this clonotype itself: Because the CDR3's place on the DNA is in doubt, the DNA is left out and the CDR3 is given as listed by TCRdb. The chain combines TRBV7-9 with TRBJ1-5; TRBD1, the table's D call, lacks a check against the DNA. The CDR3 region is 22 residues in length, termini included. Germline lookup yields CDR1 SEHNR and CDR2 FQNEAQ (reference sequence). CDR3 region: CASSFYICSAYPLGQGEQPQHF.

In this sample, this clonotype turned up a few times. The V call is TRBV5-5, the J call TRBJ1-4, with TRBD1 as a possible D gene (5 bases). CDR1 SGHKS and CDR2 YYEKEE come from the germline V gene (reference sequence). V was clipped by 5 bases and J by 7 bases, with 15 bases between them. The CDR3 contains 14 residues. CDR3: CASRTDTGREKLFF. CDR3 in DNA: TGTGCCAGCAGAACGGACACGGGACGTGAAAAACTGTTTTTT.

Notes on this clonotype: This may stem from a read error, because a much larger clone lies one nucleotide away. The chain joins TRBV7-9 to TRBJ1-5, with D maybe TRBD1 (5 bases). CDR1 is SEHNR, CDR2 FQNEAQ, per germline (reference sequence). The CDR3 covers 16 residues. The V and J ends lost 1 base and 4 bases respectively, with 14 bases between them. The CDR3 bases are TGTGCCAGCAGCTTAGATCTCAGACAGATAAATCAGCCCCAGCATTTT. This translates into CASSLDLRQINQPQHF.

This clonotype was counted only a few times. This sequence joins TRBV7-2 and TRBJ2-7, with 7 bases matching TRBD1. The CDR3 length is 19 residues. From germline, CDR1 is SGHTA and CDR2 FQGNSA. V gave up 2 bases and J gave up 5 bases; unmatched junction bases: 21. CDR3 protein: CASSLRENVPTGRADEQYF. The CDR3 coding sequence is TGTGCCAGCAGCTTAAGAGAAAACGTCCCGACAGGGCGGGCGGACGAGCAGTACTTC.

This clonotype was observed at least ten times. The chain joins TRBV7-2 to TRBJ2-7, with 10 positions matching TRBD1. The ends lost 2 bases at V and 3 bases at J; junction bases unmatched: 7. The CDR3 sequence is 16 residues long. The germline V gene encodes CDR1 SGHTA and CDR2 FQGNSA. In DNA form, the CDR3 reads TGTGCCAGCAGCTTAAGCTCCGACAGGGGGCTCTACGAGCAGTACTTC. Amino acid sequence: CASSLSSDRGLYEQYF.

This chain joins TRBV6-5 and TRBJ2-7; 11 bases map to TRBD2. The CDR3 covers 18 residues. J lost 2 bases, V lost 6 bases, and 15 bases had no gene match. Germline loops: CDR1 MNHEY, CDR2 SVGAGI. The DNA of the CDR3 is TGTGCCAGCAGGGAAGAGGGGGTGACTAGCGGGATTACCTACGAGCAGTACTTC. Encoded protein: CASREEGVTSGITYEQYF.

The genes are TRBV10-3 and TRBJ2-7; TRBD1 agrees at 10 bases. The CDR3 extends over 16 amino acids. Trimming removed 10 bases from V and 3 bases from J; junction bases left unmatched: 15. Germline V gene sequence: CDR1 ENHRY, CDR2 SYGVKD. CDR3 loop: CASRRTGGILFYEQYF. The CDR3 bases are TGTGCCAGCAGGCGGACAGGGGGTATATTGTTCTACGAGCAGTACTTC.

At least ten counts were recorded for this clonotype. V is TRBV20-1 and J is TRBJ1-5; D is perhaps TRBD1 (5 bases). Looked up from germline, CDR1 is DFQATT and CDR2 is SNEGSKA (reference sequence). This CDR3 region has 13 residues. V was cut by 3 bases and J by 4 bases, with 10 bases left in between. CDR3 nucleotide sequence: TGCAGTGCTAGTCGGGGGGTTAATCAGCCCCAGCATTTT. Translating it yields CSASRGVNQPQHF.

This clonotype has a single count. The rearrangement uses TRBV9 and TRBJ2-5; D may be TRBD1 (6 bases). Germline V gene sequence: CDR1 SGDLS, CDR2 YYNGEE. Trimming cost V 4 bases and J 2 bases, with 18 bases left between them. The CDR3 extends over 16 amino acids. CDR3 loop: CASSLWTAPSQETQYF. The CDR3 DNA follows: TGTGCCAGCAGCCTCTGGACAGCCCCAAGTCAAGAGACCCAGTACTTC.

DNA for the CDR3: TGTGCCATCAGTGACTGGCAAGGGTCGCTGGTGAACACTGAAGCTTTCTTT. Translating gives CAISDWQGSLVNTEAFF. The chain carries TRBV10-3 and TRBJ1-1; D is ambiguous. CDR1 is ENHRY and CDR2 is SYGVKD in the germline V gene. The CDR3 runs to 17 residues. Trimming left V 3 bases short and J 0 bases short, with 17 bases between.

This clonotype was counted many times. This sequence joins TRBV29-1 and TRBJ1-4, with TRBD1 as a possible D gene (6 bases). This CDR3 contains 13 residues. The germline V gene has CDR1 SQVTM and CDR2 ANQGSEA. Deletions cut 6 bases from V and 8 bases from J, with 16 bases between. The CDR3 region is CSVAGASGEKLFF. Written as DNA, the CDR3 is TGCAGCGTCGCGGGGGCCTCGGGGGAAAAACTGTTTTTT.

This chain uses TRBV9 with TRBJ1-6; D perhaps matches TRBD1 (6 bases). Trimming removed 2 bases at V and 7 bases at J, with 10 bases between. Germline V gives CDR1 SGDLS, CDR2 YYNGEE. This CDR3 spans 14 amino acids. The CDR3, as DNA: TGTGCCAGCAGCGTTGGGGGGCCAAATTCACCCCTCCACTTT. Residues: CASSVGGPNSPLHF.

The chain combines TRBV25-1 with TRBJ1-3; no clear D. Germline values: CDR1 MGHDK, CDR2 SYGVNS. The CDR3 covers 14 residues. With 1 base removed from V and 5 bases from J, the gap between germline ends came to 9 bases. The CDR3 here is CASSEFPGRNTIYF. CDR3 DNA: TGTGCCAGCAGTGAATTCCCGGGGAGAAACACCATATATTTT.

Regarding this clonotype: This may come from a read error, since a much larger clone is one base off. This chain links TRBV11-2 with TRBJ2-5; D uncertain. CDR3 size: 14 residues. CDR1 and CDR2 (germline): SGHAT, FQNNGV. Trimming pared 5 bases from V and 6 bases from J, leaving 16 bases between. Here the CDR3 DNA reads TGTGCCAGCAGCCCGGAGTGGGCCTGGAAGACCCAGTACTTC. Amino acid sequence: CASSPEWAWKTQYF.

The genes are TRBV2 and TRBJ2-7, with 7 bases fitting TRBD2. The germline CDR1 and CDR2 sequences are SNHLY and FYNNEI. The CDR3 is 14 residues long. After removal of 2 bases from V and 3 bases from J, the junction contained 4 bases not matched to a gene. This CDR3 reads CASSEQAGNYEQYF. CDR3 DNA sequence: TGTGCCAGCAGTGAACAAGCGGGGAACTACGAGCAGTACTTC.

This clonotype was recorded many times. This chain links TRBV20-1 with TRBJ2-5; D is undetermined. V was shortened by 3 bases and J by 4 bases, with 6 bases between the two germline ends. CDR1 is DFQATT and CDR2 is SNEGSKA in the germline V gene (reference sequence). This CDR3 has 11 amino acids. The CDR3 region has the DNA TGCAGTGCTAGTGATGGAGAGACCCAGTACTTC. Its protein product is CSASDGETQYF.

This clonotype was counted ten times or more. The CDR3 nucleotides read TGTGCCAGCAGCTTAGTGGGAACCAGGACAGAACTACTGTTTTTT. Its protein product is CASSLVGTRTELLFF. This sequence joins TRBV7-9 and TRBJ1-4; a possible D gene is TRBD1 (6 bases). CDR1 is SEHNR and CDR2 is FQNEAQ in the germline V gene (reference sequence). The V and J ends lost 1 base and 13 bases respectively, with 19 bases between them. The CDR3 has 15 amino acids.

The chain is built from TRBV20-1 and TRBJ1-5, with TRBD1 identical over 8 bases. J was trimmed by 0 bases and V by 2 bases; bases with no gene match: 9. Germline assignment: CDR1 DFQATT and CDR2 SNEGSKA (reference sequence). The CDR3 spans 17 residues. CDR3 in DNA: TGCAGTGCTAGACGGGACAGGAGCAAGTTTAGCAATCAGCCCCAGCATTTT. Translated: CSARRDRSKFSNQPQHF.

At least ten counts were recorded for this clonotype. The chain joins TRBV24-1 to TRBJ2-6, with 7 positions matching TRBD1. V was clipped by 5 bases and J by 2 bases; unmatched bases: 5. The CDR3 is 16 amino acids. Germline loops: CDR1 KGHDR, CDR2 SFDVKD. The CDR3 DNA is TGTGCCACCAGTGCCGGAGACAGGGCTGGGGCCAACGTCCTGACTTTC. The encoded protein is CATSAGDRAGANVLTF.

This clonotype turned up a few times. The gene calls are TRBV7-2 and TRBJ2-2; TRBD2 matches 8 bases. Unmatched junction bases numbered 4, after V lost 3 bases and J lost 7 bases. The germline gives CDR1 SGHTA, CDR2 FQGNSA. CDR3 length equals 14 residues. The CDR3 region is CASSFGRAHGELFF. Written as DNA, the CDR3 is TGTGCCAGCAGCTTCGGGAGGGCCCACGGGGAGCTGTTTTTT.

The table lists this clonotype with a few counts. The chain uses TRBV6-4 and TRBJ2-3; 11 bases fit TRBD1. The V gene end was trimmed by 2 bases and the J gene end by 3 bases; junction bases not matched to a gene: 1. The germline CDR1 and CDR2 sequences are MRHNA and SNTAGT. This CDR3 comprises 15 residues. CDR3 DNA sequence: TGTGCCAGCAGTGACGGGACAGGGGGGACAGATACGCAGTATTTT. Its translation: CASSDGTGGTDTQYF.

This clonotype was detected ten times or more. The chain carries TRBV20-1 and TRBJ2-7; perhaps TRBD1 as D (5 bases). The CDR3 length is 11 residues. Between the trimmed V and J ends, which lost 3 bases and 10 bases, there was a span of 13 bases. The germline V gene has CDR1 DFQATT and CDR2 SNEGSKA (reference sequence). CDR3 in DNA: TGCAGTGCTAGTATTACAGGTAGCCAGTACTTC. Protein product: CSASITGSQYF.

In this sample, this clonotype turned up a few times. J is TRBJ1-2 and V is TRBV29-1, with D unclear. V gave up 1 base and J gave up 3 bases, with 9 bases separating them. In germline, CDR1 is SQVTM, CDR2 ANQGSEA. This CDR3 has 13 residues. The CDR3 sequence is CSVEGSTYYGYTF. CDR3 sequence (DNA): TGCAGCGTTGAAGGGAGTACCTACTATGGCTACACCTTC.

A note on this clonotype: The CDR3 carries no conserved terminal phenylalanine or tryptophan, so it likely arises from a read error. The chain recombines TRBV12-3 or TRBV12-4 with TRBJ2-7; D possibly uses TRBD1 or TRBD2 (5 bases each). Trimming took 2 bases from V and 6 from J, leaving 11 bases between them. The CDR3 loop spans 13 amino acids. This chain's CDR3 is CASSLRQGVEQYL. CDR3 nucleotide sequence: TGTGCCAGCAGTTTACGGCAGGGAGTCGAGCAGTACCTC.

CDR3 DNA sequence: TGTGCCAGACGCGGGATGAACACCGGGGAGCTGTTTTTT. This translates into CARRGMNTGELFF. This chain links TRBV2 with TRBJ2-2, with D maybe TRBD2 (6 bases). The CDR3 contains 13 residues. Between the trimmed V and J ends, which lost 9 bases and 1 base, there was a span of 9 bases. Looked up from germline, CDR1 is SNHLY and CDR2 is FYNNEI.